This T cell receptor beta chain was identified during a study of blood T cell repertoires in COVID-19. The wider study: The United States, Italy and Spain supplied acute and convalescent COVID-19 samples. The analysed material was cDNA or gDNA that came from T cells, B-cell-depleted T cells, or PBMCs.

Original analysis: Cell counts per sample came from amplifying reference gene primers. Measured with immunoSEQ multiplex PCR; TCRdb has only the in-frame clones, and not every one. The D gene and trimming were derived from the DNA, and the V and J assignments and clone size from that table. This sample carries approximately 94,000 clones, about 90% of them seen once, and the ten largest clones take roughly 7.4%. Germline V gene sequence: CDR1 GTSNPN, CDR2 SVGIG (reference sequence). The CDR3 length is 13 residues. The V end lost 2 bases, the J end lost 4 bases, and 6 bases lay between the germline ends.

This TCR came from a man younger than 40 in a cohort sampled during active COVID-19. The sequenced material came from peripheral blood. The gene calls are TRBV30 and TRBJ1-6; no firm D call. CDR3 in amino acids: CAWSSVYNSPLHF. For the CDR3, the DNA is TGTGCCTGGAGTTCGGTTTATAATTCACCCCTCCACTTT.